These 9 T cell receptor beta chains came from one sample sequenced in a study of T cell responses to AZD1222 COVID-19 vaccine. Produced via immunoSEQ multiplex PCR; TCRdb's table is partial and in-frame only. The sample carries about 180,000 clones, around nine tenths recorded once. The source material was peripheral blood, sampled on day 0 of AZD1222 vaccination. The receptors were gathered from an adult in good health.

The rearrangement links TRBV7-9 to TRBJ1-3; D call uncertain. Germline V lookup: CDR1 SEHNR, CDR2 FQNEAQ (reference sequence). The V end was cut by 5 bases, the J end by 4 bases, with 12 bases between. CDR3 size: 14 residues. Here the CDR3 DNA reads TGTGCCAGCAGCCCCGGACCGGGGGGAAACACCATATATTTT. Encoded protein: CASSPGPGGNTIYF.

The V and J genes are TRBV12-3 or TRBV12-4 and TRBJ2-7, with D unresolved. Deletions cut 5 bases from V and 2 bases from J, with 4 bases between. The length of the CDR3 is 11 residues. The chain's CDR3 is CASSLTYEQYF. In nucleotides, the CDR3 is TGTGCCAGCAGTCTAACCTACGAGCAGTACTTC.

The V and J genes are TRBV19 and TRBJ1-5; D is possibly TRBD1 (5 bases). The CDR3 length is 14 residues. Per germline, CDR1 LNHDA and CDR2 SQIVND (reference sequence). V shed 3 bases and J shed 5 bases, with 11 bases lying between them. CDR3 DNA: TGTGCCAGTAGTATCAAGGCGGGGGATCAGCCCCAGCATTTT. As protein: CASSIKAGDQPQHF.

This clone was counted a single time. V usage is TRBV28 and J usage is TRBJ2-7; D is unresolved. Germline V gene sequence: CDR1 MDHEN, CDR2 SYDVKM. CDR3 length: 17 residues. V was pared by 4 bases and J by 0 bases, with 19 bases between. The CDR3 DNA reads TGTGCCAGCAGTTGGCGCCGTAGAGCACTAAGCTCCTACGAGCAGTACTTC. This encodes CASSWRRRALSSYEQYF.

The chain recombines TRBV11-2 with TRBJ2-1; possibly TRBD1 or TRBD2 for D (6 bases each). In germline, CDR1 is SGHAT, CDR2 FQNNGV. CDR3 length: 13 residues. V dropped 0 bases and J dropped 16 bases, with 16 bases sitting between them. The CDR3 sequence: CASSLDPPGEAFF. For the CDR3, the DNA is TGTGCCAGCAGCTTAGATCCGCCAGGGGAGGCTTTCTTC.

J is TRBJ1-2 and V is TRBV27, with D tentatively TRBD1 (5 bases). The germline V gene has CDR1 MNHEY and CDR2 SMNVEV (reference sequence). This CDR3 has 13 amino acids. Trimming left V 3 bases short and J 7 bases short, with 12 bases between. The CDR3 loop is CASSLGGDLGYTF. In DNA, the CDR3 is TGTGCCAGCAGTTTGGGGGGGGATCTTGGCTACACCTTC.

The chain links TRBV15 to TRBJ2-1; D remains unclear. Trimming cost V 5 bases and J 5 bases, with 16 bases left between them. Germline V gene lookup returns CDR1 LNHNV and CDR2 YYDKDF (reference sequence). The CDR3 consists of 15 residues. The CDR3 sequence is CATSRRPLRDNEQFF. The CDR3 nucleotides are TGTGCCACCAGCCGACGACCTCTCCGCGACAATGAGCAGTTCTTC.

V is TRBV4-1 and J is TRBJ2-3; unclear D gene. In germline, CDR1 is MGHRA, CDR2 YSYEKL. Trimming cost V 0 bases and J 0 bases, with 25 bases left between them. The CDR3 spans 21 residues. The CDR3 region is CASSQDPSLSETSTSTDTQYF. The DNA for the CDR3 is TGCGCCAGCAGCCAAGATCCCTCCCTCTCAGAGACTTCTACTAGCACAGATACGCAGTATTTT.

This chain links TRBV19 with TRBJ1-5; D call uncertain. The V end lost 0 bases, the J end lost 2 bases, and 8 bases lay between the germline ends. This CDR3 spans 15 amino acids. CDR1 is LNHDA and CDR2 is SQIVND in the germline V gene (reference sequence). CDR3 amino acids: CASSIEHLRNQPQHF. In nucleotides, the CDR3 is TGTGCCAGTAGTATAGAACATTTACGCAATCAGCCCCAGCATTTT.